Listed here is a single TCR beta chain. What it binds is unknown. At one end the junction does not follow the germline gene, possibly because of a read error. Germline assignment: CDR1 SNHLY and CDR2 FYNNEI. CDR3 length equals 13 residues. The data are from a study of shared clonotypes between healthy human individuals. The run depth of the assay was deep. Assay used: immunoSEQ multiplex PCR; TCRdb lists only in-frame clones, some missing. This sample yields over a million clones, of which 98% are seen a single time; 0.36% belongs to the top ten. Study-level points and caveats: Sample collection involved blood only; tissue repertoires are likely different. A handful of donors had about 5.1% of their naive CD4 clonotypes in common.

From CD4+ cells came CD45RA+ naive and CD45RA-negative memory subsets. The receptor was derived from a man aged 25-45 years in good health. The sequenced sample consisted of naive CD4+ T cells sorted from blood. Regarding subset: CD45RA+ positively selected. The chain employs TRBV2 and TRBJ2-7; 8 bases map to TRBD1. The CDR3 loop is CATSGTGSSEQYF. The CDR3 coding sequence is TGTGCCACCTCCGGGACAGGCTCCTCCGAGCAGTACTTC.